Below, one TCR beta chain is given with its context. Other DNA sequences of this sample code for an identical CDR3. The data stem from a study of shared clonotypes between healthy human individuals. Splitting of CD4+ cells produced CD45RA+ naive and CD45RA-negative memory subsets. Some clones are missing from TCRdb's copy, which holds only in-frame ones; the method was immunoSEQ multiplex PCR. Seen here are about 1 million clones, more than 65% observed once, and the top ten hold over 1.3%. Germline V lookup: CDR1 LNHDA, CDR2 SQIVND (reference sequence). CDR3 length: 14 amino acids. V was clipped by 3 bases and J by 4 bases, with 11 bases between them.

The chain uses TRBV19 and TRBJ2-3, with D tentatively TRBD2 (6 bases). Sequenced material: memory CD4+ T cells sorted from blood. Subset denoted: CD45RA-negative fraction. The clonotype was recovered from a man between 18 and 29 years old in good health. The CDR3 DNA reads TGTGCCAGTAGTATTAAGGGCGGGGCAGATACGCAGTATTTT. It is translated as CASSIKGGADTQYF. Together with reference TRBV19 and TRBJ2-3, the CDR3 gives the full variable domain: DGGITQSPKYLFRKEGQNVTLSCEQNLNHDAMYWYRQDPGQGLRLIYYSQIVNDFQKGDIAEGYSVSREKKESFPLTVTSAQKNPTAFYLCASSIKGGADTQYFGPGTRLTVL.